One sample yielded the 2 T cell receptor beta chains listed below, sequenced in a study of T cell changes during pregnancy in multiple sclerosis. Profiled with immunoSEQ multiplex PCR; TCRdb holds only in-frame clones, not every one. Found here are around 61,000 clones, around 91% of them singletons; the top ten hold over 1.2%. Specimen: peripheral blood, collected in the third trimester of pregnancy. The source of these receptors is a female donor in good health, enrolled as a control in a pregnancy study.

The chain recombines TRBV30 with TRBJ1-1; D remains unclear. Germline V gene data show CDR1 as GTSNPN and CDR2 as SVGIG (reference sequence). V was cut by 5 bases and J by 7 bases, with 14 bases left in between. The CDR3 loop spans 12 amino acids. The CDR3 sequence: CAWGESGSEAFF. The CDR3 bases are TGTGCCTGGGGGGAATCCGGGAGTGAAGCTTTCTTT.

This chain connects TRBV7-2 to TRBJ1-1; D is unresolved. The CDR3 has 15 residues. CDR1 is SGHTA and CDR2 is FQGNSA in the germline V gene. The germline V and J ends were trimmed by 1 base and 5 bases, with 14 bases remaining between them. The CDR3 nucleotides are TGTGCCAGCAGCTTAGGTTCGGGCTCGGGGACTGAAGCTTTCTTT. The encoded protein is CASSLGSGSGTEAFF.